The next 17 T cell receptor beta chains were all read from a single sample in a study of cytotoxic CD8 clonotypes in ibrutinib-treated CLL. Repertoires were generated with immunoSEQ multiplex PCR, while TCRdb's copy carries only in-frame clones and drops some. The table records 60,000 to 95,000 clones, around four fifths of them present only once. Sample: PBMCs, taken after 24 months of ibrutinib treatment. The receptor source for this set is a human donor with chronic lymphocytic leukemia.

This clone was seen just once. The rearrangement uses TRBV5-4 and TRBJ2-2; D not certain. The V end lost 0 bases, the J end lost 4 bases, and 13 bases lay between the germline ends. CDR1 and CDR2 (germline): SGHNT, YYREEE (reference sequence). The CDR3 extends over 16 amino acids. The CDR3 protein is CASSLGRQAITGELFF. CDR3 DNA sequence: TGTGCCAGCAGCTTGGGACGCCAGGCGATCACCGGGGAGCTGTTTTTT. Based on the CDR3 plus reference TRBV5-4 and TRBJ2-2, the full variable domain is ETGVTQSPTHLIKTRGQQVTLRCSSQSGHNTVSWYQQALGQGPQFIFQYYREEENGRGNFPPRFSGLQFPNYSSELNVNALELDDSALYLCASSLGRQAITGELFFGEGSRLTVL.

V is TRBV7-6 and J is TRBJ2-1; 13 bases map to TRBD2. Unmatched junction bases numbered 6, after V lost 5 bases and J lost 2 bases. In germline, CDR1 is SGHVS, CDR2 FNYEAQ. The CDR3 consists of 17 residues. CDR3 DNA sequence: TGTGCCAGCAGCCCACGGACTAGCGGGAGCACCTACAATGAGCAGTTCTTC. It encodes CASSPRTSGSTYNEQFF.

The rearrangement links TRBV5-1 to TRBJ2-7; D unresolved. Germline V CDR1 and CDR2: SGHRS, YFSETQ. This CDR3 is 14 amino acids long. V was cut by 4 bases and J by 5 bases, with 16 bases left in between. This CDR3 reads CASSQPQANNEQYF. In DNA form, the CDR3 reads TGCGCCAGCAGCCAACCGCAAGCGAACAACGAGCAGTACTTC.

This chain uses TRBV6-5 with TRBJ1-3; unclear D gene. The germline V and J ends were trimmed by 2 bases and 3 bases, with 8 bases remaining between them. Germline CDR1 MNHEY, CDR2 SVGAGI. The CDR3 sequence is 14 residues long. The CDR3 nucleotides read TGTGCCAGCAGTTACATAGAGTTTGGAAACACCATATATTTT. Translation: CASSYIEFGNTIYF.

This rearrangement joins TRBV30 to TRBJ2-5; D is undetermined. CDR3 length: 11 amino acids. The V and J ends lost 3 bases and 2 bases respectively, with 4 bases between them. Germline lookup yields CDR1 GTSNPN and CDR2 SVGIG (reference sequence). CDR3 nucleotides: TGTGCCTGGAGAACTCAAGAGACCCAGTACTTC. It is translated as CAWRTQETQYF.

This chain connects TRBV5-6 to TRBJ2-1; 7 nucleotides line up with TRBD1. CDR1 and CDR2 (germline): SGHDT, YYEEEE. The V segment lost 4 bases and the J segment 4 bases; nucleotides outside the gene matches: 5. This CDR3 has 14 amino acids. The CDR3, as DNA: TGTGCCAGCAGCGCCCTGACAGGGTACAATGAGCAGTTCTTC. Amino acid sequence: CASSALTGYNEQFF.

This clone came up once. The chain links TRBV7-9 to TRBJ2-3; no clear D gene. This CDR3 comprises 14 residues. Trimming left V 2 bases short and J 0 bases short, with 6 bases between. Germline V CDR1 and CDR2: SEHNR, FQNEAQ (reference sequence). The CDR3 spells CASSLSTSTDTQYF. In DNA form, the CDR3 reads TGTGCCAGCAGCTTAAGTACTAGCACAGATACGCAGTATTTT.

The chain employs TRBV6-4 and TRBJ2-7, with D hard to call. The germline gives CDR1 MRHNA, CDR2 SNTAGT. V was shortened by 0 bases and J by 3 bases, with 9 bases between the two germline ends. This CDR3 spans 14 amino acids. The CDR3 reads CASSDSSDGYEQYF. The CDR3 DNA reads TGTGCCAGCAGTGACTCGTCAGATGGCTACGAGCAGTACTTC.

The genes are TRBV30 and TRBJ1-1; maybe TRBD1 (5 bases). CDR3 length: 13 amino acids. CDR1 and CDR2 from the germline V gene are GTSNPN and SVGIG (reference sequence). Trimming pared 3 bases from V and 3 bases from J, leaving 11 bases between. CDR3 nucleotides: TGTGCCTGGAGCCAGGGAGGGTACACTGAAGCTTTCTTT. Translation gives CAWSQGGYTEAFF.

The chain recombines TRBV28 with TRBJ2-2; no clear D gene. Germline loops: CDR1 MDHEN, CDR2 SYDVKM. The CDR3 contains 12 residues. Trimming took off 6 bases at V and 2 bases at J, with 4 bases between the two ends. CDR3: CASRLNTGELFF. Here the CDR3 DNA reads TGTGCCAGCAGGTTAAACACCGGGGAGCTGTTTTTT.

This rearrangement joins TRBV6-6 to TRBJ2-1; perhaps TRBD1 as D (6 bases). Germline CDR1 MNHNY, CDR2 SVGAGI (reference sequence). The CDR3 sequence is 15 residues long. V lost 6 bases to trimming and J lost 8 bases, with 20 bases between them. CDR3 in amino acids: CASRPDRFERDEQFF. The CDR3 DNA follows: TGTGCCAGCAGACCTGACAGGTTCGAAAGGGATGAGCAGTTCTTC.

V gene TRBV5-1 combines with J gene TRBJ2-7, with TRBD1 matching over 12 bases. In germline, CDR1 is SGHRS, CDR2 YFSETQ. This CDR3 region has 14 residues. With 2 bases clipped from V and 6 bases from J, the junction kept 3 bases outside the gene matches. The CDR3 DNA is TGCGCCAGCAGCTTCCGGGACAGGGGGCCCGAGCAGTACTTC. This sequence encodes CASSFRDRGPEQYF.

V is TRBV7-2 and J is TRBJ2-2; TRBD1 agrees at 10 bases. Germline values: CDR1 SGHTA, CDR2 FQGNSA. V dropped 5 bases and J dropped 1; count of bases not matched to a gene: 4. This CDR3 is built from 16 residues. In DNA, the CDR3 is TGTGCCAGCAGCACCCGGACAGGGGGGAACACCGGGGAGCTGTTTTTT. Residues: CASSTRTGGNTGELFF.

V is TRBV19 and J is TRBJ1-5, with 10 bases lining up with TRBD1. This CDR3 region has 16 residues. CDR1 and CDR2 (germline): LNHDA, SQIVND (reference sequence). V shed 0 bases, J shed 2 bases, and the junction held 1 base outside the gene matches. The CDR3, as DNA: TGTGCCAGTAGTATAGAAGGGACAGGGGGCAATCAGCCCCAGCATTTT. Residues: CASSIEGTGGNQPQHF.

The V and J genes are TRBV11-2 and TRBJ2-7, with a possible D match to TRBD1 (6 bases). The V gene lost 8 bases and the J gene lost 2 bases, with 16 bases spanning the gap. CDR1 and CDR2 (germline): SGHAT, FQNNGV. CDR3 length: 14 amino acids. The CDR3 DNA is TGTGCCAGCGGATCCGGACAGCCACCCTACGAGCAGTACTTC. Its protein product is CASGSGQPPYEQYF.

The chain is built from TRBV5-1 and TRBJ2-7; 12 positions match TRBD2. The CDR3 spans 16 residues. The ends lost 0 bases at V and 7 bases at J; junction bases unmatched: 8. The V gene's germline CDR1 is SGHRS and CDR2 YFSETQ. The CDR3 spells CASSLERLAGEGEQYF. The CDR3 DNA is TGCGCCAGCAGCTTGGAAAGACTAGCGGGAGAGGGGGAGCAGTACTTC.

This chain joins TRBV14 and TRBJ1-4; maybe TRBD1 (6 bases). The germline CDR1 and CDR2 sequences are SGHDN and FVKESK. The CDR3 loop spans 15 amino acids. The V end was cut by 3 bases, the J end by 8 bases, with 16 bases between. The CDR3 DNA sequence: TGTGCCAGCAGCCAGTTACAGGGAACGTGGGAAAAACTGTTTTTT. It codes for CASSQLQGTWEKLFF.